Following are 13 T cell receptor beta chains from one sample sequenced in a study of tissue T cells after allogeneic stem cell transplantation. Profiling relied on immunoSEQ multiplex PCR, and the TCRdb table lists in-frame clones only, not all of them. The sample includes about 16,000 clones, about 70% of them seen just once. The source material was spleen. Source of these receptors: a female BALB/c mouse in good health. MHC haplotype: H2-d.

About this clone: Mouse gene names and germline throughout. The observed sequence ends 1 residue before the CDR3 terminus, with the missing tail filled in from the germline J gene. J is TRBJ2-3 and V is TRBV13-1; 8 bases agree with TRBD1. Germline CDR1 reads NSHNY; CDR2 reads SYGAGN. Trimming cost V 1 base and J 1 base; bases outside gene matches: 5. This CDR3 contains 16 residues. The CDR3 bases that were read are TGTGCCAGCAGTGATCGGGCAGGGGGCCGTGCAGAAACGCTGTAT. Residues: CASSDRAGGRAETLY. The full CDR3 is CASSDRAGGRAETLYF.

Remarks on this clone: Any gene name here is a mouse gene name. The read terminates 1 residue before the CDR3 end, so the remaining end is supplied by the germline J gene. The V gene is TRBV13-3, the J gene TRBJ2-7; 13 bases are a match to TRBD2. With 5 bases clipped from V and 2 bases from J, the junction kept 7 bases outside the gene matches. Germline V gene sequence: CDR1 NNHDY, CDR2 SYVADS. This CDR3 comprises 16 residues. CDR3 region: CASRYSGTGGAYEQYF. The DNA read from the CDR3 is TGTGCCAGCAGGTACTCCGGGACTGGGGGGGCCTATGAACAGTAC.

For this clone: Genes and germline are mouse. The observed sequence ends 1 residue before the CDR3 terminus, with the missing tail filled in from the germline J gene. This chain joins TRBV13-3 and TRBJ1-3; D may be TRBD1 (5 bases). Trimming removed 3 bases at V and 0 bases at J, with 10 bases between. Per germline, CDR1 NNHDY and CDR2 SYVADS. The CDR3 sequence is 15 residues long. CDR3 DNA, as far as it was read: TGTGCCAGCAGTGGGACATTAAATTCTGGAAATACGCTCTAT. Translation: CASSGTLNSGNTLY. The complete CDR3 reads CASSGTLNSGNTLYF. The variable domain in full, with the rest retrieved from reference TRBV13-3 and TRBJ1-3, is EAAVTQSPRSKVAVTGGKVTLSCHQTNNHDYMYWYRQDTGHGLRLIHYSYVADSTEKGDIPDGYKASRPSQENFSLILELASLSQTAVYFCASSGTLNSGNTLYFGEGSRLIVV.

With regard to this clone: Any gene name here is a mouse gene name. CDR3: CAWSLEWGRGERLFF. Partial CDR3 DNA: TGTGCCTGGAGTCTAGAATGGGGGAGGGGCGAAAGATTATTT. V and J are TRBV31 and TRBJ1-4; tentatively, D is TRBD1 (5 bases). The read terminates 1 residue ahead of where the CDR3 ends, so the germline J gene completes it. Trimming removed 0 bases from V and 7 bases from J, with 15 bases in between. From germline, CDR1 is GKSSPN and CDR2 SITVG. This CDR3 has 15 amino acids. The full variable domain, with the rest looked up from reference TRBV31 and TRBJ1-4, is AQTIHQWPVAEIKAVGSPLSLGCTIKGKSSPNLYWYWQATGGTLQQLFYSITVGQVESVVQLNLSASRPKDDQFILSTEKLLLSHSGFYLCAWSLEWGRGERLFFGHGTKLSVL.

Of note for this clone: Genes here carry mouse names. The CDR3 is cut off 1 residue early in the read; its end comes from the germline J gene. The V call is TRBV13-2, the J call TRBJ2-5; TRBD2 matches at 10 bases. The trim removed 3 bases at V and 1 base at J, leaving 8 bases unmatched. The CDR3 consists of 17 residues. Looked up from germline, CDR1 is NNHNN and CDR2 is SYGAGS (reference sequence). The part of the CDR3 DNA that was read is TGTGCCAGCGGTGCACAGGGAGACTGGGGGGACCAAGACACCCAGTAC. It encodes CASGAQGDWGDQDTQY. In full, the CDR3 is CASGAQGDWGDQDTQYF.

This clone was detected a few times. Gene names are mouse gene names. The CDR3 is cut off 1 residue early in the read; its end comes from the germline J gene. The chain employs TRBV3 and TRBJ2-7; 9 bases are shared with TRBD2. V lost 3 bases and J lost 5; bases outside the gene matches: 2. The germline gives CDR1 SNHLY, CDR2 FYNGKV (reference sequence). CDR3 size: 13 residues. The CDR3 sequence is CASSLLGGDEQYF. The sequenced part of the CDR3 DNA is TGTGCCAGCAGCTTGCTGGGGGGGGATGAACAGTAC.

This clone is a singleton in its sample. The gene symbols are mouse symbols. The DNA ends 1 residue before the CDR3 does, and the rest of the CDR3 is filled in from the germline J gene. V gene TRBV13-1 combines with J gene TRBJ2-4; D unclear. Germline V gives CDR1 NSHNY, CDR2 SYGAGN. The V end lost 2 bases, the J end lost 0 bases, and 4 bases lay between the germline ends. The length of the CDR3 is 13 residues. CDR3 protein: CASSESSQNTLYF. CDR3 DNA, as far as it was read: TGTGCCAGCAGTGAGTCTAGTCAAAACACCTTGTAC.

As concerns this clone: These gene names are mouse names. The sequence runs out 1 residue before the end of the CDR3; the remainder is reconstructed from the germline J gene. The J gene is TRBJ2-1, the V gene TRBV13-2; 10 bases agree with TRBD2. The CDR3 totals 17 residues. With V trimmed by 2 bases and J by 1 base, 6 bases remained unmatched. Germline V CDR1 and CDR2: NNHNN, SYGAGS (reference sequence). CDR3 protein: CASGESGGARNYAEQFF. The covered CDR3 bases are TGTGCCAGCGGTGAGTCTGGGGGGGCGCGGAACTATGCTGAGCAGTTC.

To note about this clone: The listed genes are named as in mouse. The read halts 1 residue ahead of the CDR3 end, with the missing end drawn from the germline J gene. The chain employs TRBV19 and TRBJ2-7; a weak D match, TRBD1 (6 bases). V lost 5 bases and J 3 bases, leaving 9 bases between the germline ends. From germline, CDR1 is FNHDT and CDR2 SITEND (reference sequence). This CDR3 is built from 12 residues. The CDR3 loop is CASRSQGYEQYF. CDR3 DNA (partial): TGTGCCAGCAGATCACAGGGCTATGAACAGTAC.

On this clone itself: Genes and germline come from the mouse. The CDR3 goes on 1 residue after the read ends, and that part is filled in from the germline J gene. The chain links TRBV13-2 to TRBJ1-4, with 9 bases matching TRBD1. Trimming cost V 0 bases and J 7 bases; bases outside gene matches: 4. The CDR3 has 15 amino acids. Germline values: CDR1 NNHNN, CDR2 SYGAGS (reference sequence). The CDR3 reads CASGDAGQGAERLFF. The CDR3 DNA, read in part, is TGTGCCAGCGGTGATGCGGGACAGGGTGCCGAAAGATTATTT.

This clone was seen just once. Gene names refer to mouse genes. The CDR3 is cut off 1 residue early in the read; its end comes from the germline J gene. J is TRBJ2-5 and V is TRBV19; 12 bases are shared with TRBD2. The V and J ends lost 2 bases and 3 bases, in that order; junction bases with no gene match: 1. This CDR3 has 15 residues. CDR1 is FNHDT and CDR2 is SITEND in the germline V gene (reference sequence). This CDR3 is CASSMDWGGQDTQYF. The sequenced part of the CDR3 DNA is TGTGCCAGCAGTATGGACTGGGGGGGACAAGACACCCAGTAC.

This clone showed up just a few times. Mouse names are used for the genes. The read terminates 1 residue before the CDR3 end, so the remaining end is supplied by the germline J gene. The V gene is TRBV29, the J gene TRBJ2-7; D may correspond to TRBD1 or TRBD2 (5 bases each). Germline V lookup: CDR1 MSHET, CDR2 SYDVDS. V was trimmed by 1 base and J by 6 bases, leaving 7 bases between them. The length of the CDR3 is 12 residues. The CDR3 sequence is CASSLWGFEQYF. The CDR3 DNA, read in part, is TGTGCTAGCAGTTTATGGGGGTTTGAACAGTAC.

A remark on this clone: The gene names given are mouse names. The sequenced fragment ends 1 residue before the CDR3 boundary, so the rest is inferred from the germline J gene. The rearrangement uses TRBV13-2 and TRBJ2-5; D unresolved. V was clipped by 1 base and J by 3 bases, with 6 bases between them. This CDR3 contains 13 residues. Germline loops: CDR1 NNHNN, CDR2 SYGAGS (reference sequence). CDR3 bases read: TGTGCCAGCGGTGATAGGCCACAAGACACCCAGTAC. It yields the protein CASGDRPQDTQY. In full, the CDR3 is CASGDRPQDTQYF.